The clone carrying this T cell receptor beta chain was counted between two and nine times. Antigen specificity is unknown. The sample is drawn from a study of T-cell memory formation after mild COVID-19. Study as a whole: Largely donor-specific sequence clusters came from two donors.

From 5'RACE with constant-segment primers came TCR alpha and TCR beta cDNA libraries that carried sample barcodes and UMIs. A single record per CDR3 protein comes from TCRdb applying MiXCR to the 5' RACE reads. The sample yields 550,000 to 600,000 distinct CDR3 sequences, less than 25% seen once. With 3 bases clipped from V and 2 bases from J, the junction kept 7 bases outside the gene matches. The CDR3 runs to 17 residues. Germline V CDR1 and CDR2: KGHSH, LQKENI. Study-level results: Clones that contracted from day 15 to 85 were balanced CD4/CD8, while later expanders leaned CD4+. Chiefly within CM and EM were the contracting CD4+ clones; CD8+ ones were within EMRA.

Sequencing was done on a sample of PBMCs or a T cell subset sorted from them (not recorded which). The source of this sequence is an adult woman who had mild COVID-19 (a few samples of this study predate the infection). Cell type and time point are not known. The V gene is TRBV18, the J gene TRBJ2-3, with 11 bases aligning to TRBD2. In nucleotides, the CDR3 is TGTGCCAGCTCACCCAGACTAGCGGGGAAAACCACAGATACGCAGTATTTT. Residues: CASSPRLAGKTTDTQYF.